The T cell receptor beta chain described here comes from a study of blood T cell repertoires in COVID-19. The table lists this clone with a few counts. The assay was immunoSEQ multiplex PCR, and TCRdb's table has in-frame clones only and misses some. The sample includes fewer than 300,000 clones, 65% to 90% of them seen just once. Trimming took 5 bases from V and 4 from J, leaving 11 bases between them. The CDR3 loop spans 13 amino acids. In germline, CDR1 is MDHEN, CDR2 SYDVKM. The rearrangement links TRBV28 to TRBJ1-2; D is unresolved. The TCR was taken from a man aged 45-65 years with active or convalescent COVID-19. Sequenced: peripheral blood. DNA for the CDR3: TGTGCCAGCAGTACCGGCCGAGGCTATGGCTACACCTTC. Protein: CASSTGRGYGYTF.